This T cell receptor beta chain is drawn from a study of blood T cell repertoires in COVID-19. The wider study: The United States, Italy and Spain supplied acute and convalescent COVID-19 samples. T cells, B-cell-depleted T cells, or PBMCs supplied cDNA or gDNA.

The cohort comprised adults aged about 18 to 100 years residing in 20 to 25 US areas. This clone has a single count. Germline V gene data show CDR1 as SGHTA and CDR2 as FQGNSA. V lost 6 bases and J 4 bases, leaving 17 bases between the germline ends. The length of the CDR3 is 15 residues. The authors' processing: Reference gene primer amplification gave estimated nucleated cell counts. Profiling relied on immunoSEQ multiplex PCR, and the TCRdb table lists in-frame clones only, not all of them. That table supplies the V and J calls and clone size; D and trimming were determined from the DNA. The sample contains some 460,000 clones, approximately 90% of which appear only once.

The sequenced material came from PBMCs or T cells enriched from blood (not recorded which). The rearrangement uses TRBV7-2 and TRBJ2-3; D is ambiguous. The TCR originated in a young woman who had recovered from COVID-19. In DNA, the CDR3 is TGTGCCAGCAGTCTTAGGCGGCTGTGGGCAGATACGCAGTATTTT. Residues: CASSLRRLWADTQYF.